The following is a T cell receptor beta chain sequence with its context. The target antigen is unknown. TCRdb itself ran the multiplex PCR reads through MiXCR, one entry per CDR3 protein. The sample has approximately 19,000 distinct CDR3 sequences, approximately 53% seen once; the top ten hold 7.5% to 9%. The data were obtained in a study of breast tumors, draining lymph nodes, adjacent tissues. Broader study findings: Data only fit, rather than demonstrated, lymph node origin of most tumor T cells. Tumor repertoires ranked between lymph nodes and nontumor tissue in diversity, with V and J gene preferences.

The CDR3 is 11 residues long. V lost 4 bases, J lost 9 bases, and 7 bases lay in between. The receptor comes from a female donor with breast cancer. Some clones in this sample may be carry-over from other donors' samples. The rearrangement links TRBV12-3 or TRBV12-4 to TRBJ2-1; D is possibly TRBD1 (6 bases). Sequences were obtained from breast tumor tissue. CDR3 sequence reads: CASSSQGEQFF. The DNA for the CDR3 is TGTGCCAGCAGTTCACAGGGTGAGCAGTTCTTC.